This TCR beta chain appears in the sequencing data of a study of blood T cell repertoires in COVID-19. Across the whole study: Spain, Italy and the United States supplied samples that represented acute and convalescent COVID-19.

This CDR3 comprises 15 residues. V was trimmed by 2 bases and J by 1 base, leaving 8 bases between them. The germline gives CDR1 MDHEN, CDR2 SYDVKM. Authors' processing steps: It was from reference gene primer amplification that nucleated cell counts were estimated. The data were produced by immunoSEQ multiplex PCR, yet TCRdb's version contains in-frame clones alone and is incomplete. V, J and clone size derive from that table, while D and trimming were established from the DNA sequence. Of about 170,000 clones in the sample, approximately 85% were seen once. The V call is TRBV28, the J call TRBJ1-4, with a weak D call TRBD1 (5 bases). Material: peripheral blood. The TCR was taken from a man aged 55 to 70 who had recovered from COVID-19. The CDR3 DNA reads as TGTGCCAGCAGTTTAGGTCAGGGAACTAATGAAAAACTGTTTTTT. Translated, it gives CASSLGQGTNEKLFF.